The present T cell receptor beta chain was sequenced within a study of blood T cell repertoires in COVID-19. As for the study in general: Sample material is recorded as cDNA or gDNA derived from T cells, B-cell-depleted T cells, or PBMCs.

Data came from immunoSEQ multiplex PCR; TCRdb stores just in-frame clones and leaves some out. Of roughly 370,000 clones in the sample, about 86% were seen once. From germline, CDR1 is SGHVS and CDR2 FNYEAQ. The ends were cut back, 0 bases at V and 7 bases at J, with 18 bases in the middle. CDR3 size: 16 residues. The participants were between roughly 18 and 89 years old and came from roughly 25 US areas. Recovery among Cohort 3 donors was established by two negative PCRs, clearance, or symptom resolution. This receptor was obtained from a woman in her fifties or sixties who had recovered from COVID-19. V and J are TRBV7-6 and TRBJ1-2, with D maybe TRBD1 (5 bases). Sequenced material: PBMCs or T cells enriched from blood (not recorded which). As DNA, the CDR3 is TGTGCCAGCAGCTTAGCAGCTGCAGGGATGTCCTTTGGCTACACCTTC. Its translation: CASSLAAAGMSFGYTF.